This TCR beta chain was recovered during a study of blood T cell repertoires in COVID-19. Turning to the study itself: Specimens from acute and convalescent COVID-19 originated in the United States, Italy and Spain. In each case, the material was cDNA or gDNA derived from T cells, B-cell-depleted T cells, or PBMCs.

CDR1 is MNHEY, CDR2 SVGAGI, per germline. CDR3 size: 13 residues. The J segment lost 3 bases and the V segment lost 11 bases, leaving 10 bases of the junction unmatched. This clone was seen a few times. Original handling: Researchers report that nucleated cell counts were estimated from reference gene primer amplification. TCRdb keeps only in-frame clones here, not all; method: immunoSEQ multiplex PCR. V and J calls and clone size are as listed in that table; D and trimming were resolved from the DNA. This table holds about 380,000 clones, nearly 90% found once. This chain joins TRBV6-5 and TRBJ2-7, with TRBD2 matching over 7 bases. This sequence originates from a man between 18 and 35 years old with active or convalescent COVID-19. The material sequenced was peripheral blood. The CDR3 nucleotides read TGTGCCGCAAGCAGAGCGGGAAACTACGAGCAGTACTTC. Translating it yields CAASRAGNYEQYF.